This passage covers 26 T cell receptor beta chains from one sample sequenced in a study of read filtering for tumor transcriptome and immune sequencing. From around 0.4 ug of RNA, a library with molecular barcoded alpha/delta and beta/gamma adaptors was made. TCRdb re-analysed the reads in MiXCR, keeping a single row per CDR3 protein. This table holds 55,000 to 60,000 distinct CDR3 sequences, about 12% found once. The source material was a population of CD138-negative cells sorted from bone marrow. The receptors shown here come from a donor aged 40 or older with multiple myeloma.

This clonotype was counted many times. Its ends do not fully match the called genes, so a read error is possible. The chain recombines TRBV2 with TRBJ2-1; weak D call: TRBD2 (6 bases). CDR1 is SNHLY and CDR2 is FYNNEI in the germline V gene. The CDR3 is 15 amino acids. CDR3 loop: CATDRGTGNNNERFF. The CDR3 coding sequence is TGTGCCACCGACCGAGGGACTGGTAACAACAATGAGCGGTTCTTC.

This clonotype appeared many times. Here the CDR3 reads CASSFLEQETQYF. CDR3 DNA: TGCGCCAGCAGCTTTCTAGAACAAGAGACCCAGTACTTC. The chain is built from TRBV5-1 and TRBJ2-5, with D uncertain. V was cut by 2 bases and J by 2 bases, with 7 bases left in between. Germline CDR1 and CDR2: SGHRS and YFSETQ. The CDR3 runs 13 residues.

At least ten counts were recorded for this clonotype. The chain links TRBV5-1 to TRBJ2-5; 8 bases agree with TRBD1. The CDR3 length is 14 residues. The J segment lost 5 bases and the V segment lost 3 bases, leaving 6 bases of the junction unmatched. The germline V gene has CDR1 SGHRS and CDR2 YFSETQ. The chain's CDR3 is CASSSGTGRETQYF. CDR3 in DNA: TGCGCCAGCAGCTCCGGGACAGGCCGGGAGACCCAGTACTTC.

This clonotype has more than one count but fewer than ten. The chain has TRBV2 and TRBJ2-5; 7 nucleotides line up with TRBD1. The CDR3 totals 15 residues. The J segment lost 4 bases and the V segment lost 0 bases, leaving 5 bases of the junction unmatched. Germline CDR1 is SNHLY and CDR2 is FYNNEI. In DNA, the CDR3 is TGTGCCAGCAGTGAAGCGCGGTGGACAGGAGAGACCCAGTACTTC. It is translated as CASSEARWTGETQYF.

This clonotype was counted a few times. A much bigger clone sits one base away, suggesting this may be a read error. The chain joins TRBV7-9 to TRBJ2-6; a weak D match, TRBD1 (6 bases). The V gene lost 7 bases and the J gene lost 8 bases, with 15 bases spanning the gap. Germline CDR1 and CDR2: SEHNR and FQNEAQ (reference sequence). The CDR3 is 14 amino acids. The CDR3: CASNTYRESNVLTF. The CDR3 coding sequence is TGTGCCAGCAACACGTACAGGGAATCCAACGTCCTGACTTTC.

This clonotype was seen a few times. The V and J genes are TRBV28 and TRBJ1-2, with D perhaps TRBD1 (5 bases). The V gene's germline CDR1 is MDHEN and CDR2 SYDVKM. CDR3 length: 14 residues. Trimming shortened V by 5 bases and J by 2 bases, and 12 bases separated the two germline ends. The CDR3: CASSPGTANYGYTF. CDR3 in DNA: TGTGCCAGCAGTCCCGGGACGGCAAACTATGGCTACACCTTC.

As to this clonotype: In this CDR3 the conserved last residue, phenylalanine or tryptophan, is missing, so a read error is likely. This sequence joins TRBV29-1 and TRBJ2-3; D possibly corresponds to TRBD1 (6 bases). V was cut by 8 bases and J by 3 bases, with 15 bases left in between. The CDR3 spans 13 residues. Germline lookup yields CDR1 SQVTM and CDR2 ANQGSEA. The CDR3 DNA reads TGCAGCTTCATACAGGGATCTACAGATACGCAGTATCTT. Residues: CSFIQGSTDTQYL.

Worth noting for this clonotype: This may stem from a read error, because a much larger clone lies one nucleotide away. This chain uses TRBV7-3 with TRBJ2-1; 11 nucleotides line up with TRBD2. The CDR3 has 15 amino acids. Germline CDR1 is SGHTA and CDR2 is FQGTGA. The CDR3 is CASRHTSGGSNEQSF. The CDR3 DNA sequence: TGTGCCAGCAGACACACTAGCGGGGGTTCCAATGAGCAGTCCTTC.

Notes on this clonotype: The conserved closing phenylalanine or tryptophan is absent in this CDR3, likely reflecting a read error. The DNA for the CDR3 is TGTGCCAGCAGCGCTGGACTAGCGGGGGGATCTAGCTCCTATAATGAGCAGTTCCTC. It is translated as CASSAGLAGGSSSYNEQFL. The rearrangement links TRBV2 to TRBJ2-1, with 14 bases fitting TRBD2. The germline V gene has CDR1 SNHLY and CDR2 FYNNEI. The CDR3 contains 19 residues.

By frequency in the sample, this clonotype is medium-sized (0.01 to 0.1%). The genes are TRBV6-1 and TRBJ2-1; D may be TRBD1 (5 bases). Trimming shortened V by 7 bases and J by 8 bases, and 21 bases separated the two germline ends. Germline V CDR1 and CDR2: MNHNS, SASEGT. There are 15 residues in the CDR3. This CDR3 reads CASKTVQVVADEQFF. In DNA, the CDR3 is TGTGCCAGCAAGACTGTACAGGTTGTGGCAGATGAGCAGTTCTTC.

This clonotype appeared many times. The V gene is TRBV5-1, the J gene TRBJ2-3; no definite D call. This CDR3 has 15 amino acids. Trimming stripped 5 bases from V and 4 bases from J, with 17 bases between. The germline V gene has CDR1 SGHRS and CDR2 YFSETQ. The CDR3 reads CASRWQDDPADTQYF. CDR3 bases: TGCGCCAGCAGGTGGCAGGACGACCCCGCAGATACGCAGTATTTT.

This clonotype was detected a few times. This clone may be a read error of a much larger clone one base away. The CDR3 DNA reads as TGCGCCAGCAGCCCAATGCAAGAGAAAGCGGCCCAGTACTTC. Its protein is CASSPMQEKAAQYF. This chain connects TRBV5-1 to TRBJ2-5; TRBD2 might be the D (5 bases). This CDR3 spans 14 amino acids. Trimming pared 4 bases from V and 9 bases from J, leaving 19 bases between. Germline CDR1 is SGHRS and CDR2 is YFSETQ.

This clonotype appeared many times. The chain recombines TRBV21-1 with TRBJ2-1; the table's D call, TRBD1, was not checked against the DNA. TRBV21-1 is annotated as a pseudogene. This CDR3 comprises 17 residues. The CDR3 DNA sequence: TGTGCCAGCTTGACCGTTTTCGTAAGGCCGGGGTTTCCCGAGCAGTTCTTC. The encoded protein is CASLTVFVRPGFPEQFF.

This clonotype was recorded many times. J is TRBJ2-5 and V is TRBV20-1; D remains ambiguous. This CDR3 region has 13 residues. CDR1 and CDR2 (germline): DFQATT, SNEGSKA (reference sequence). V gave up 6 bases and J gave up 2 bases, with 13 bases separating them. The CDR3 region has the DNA TGCAGTGCCCCGGGCAGATCACAAGAGACCCAGTACTTC. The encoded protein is CSAPGRSQETQYF.

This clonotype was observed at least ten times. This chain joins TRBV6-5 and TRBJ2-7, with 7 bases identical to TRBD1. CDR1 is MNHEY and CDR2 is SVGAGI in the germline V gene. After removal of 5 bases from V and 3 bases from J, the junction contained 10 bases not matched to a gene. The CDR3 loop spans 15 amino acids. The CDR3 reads CASSRSSGTVYEQYF. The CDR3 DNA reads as TGTGCCAGCAGTCGATCTTCCGGGACAGTCTACGAGCAGTACTTC.

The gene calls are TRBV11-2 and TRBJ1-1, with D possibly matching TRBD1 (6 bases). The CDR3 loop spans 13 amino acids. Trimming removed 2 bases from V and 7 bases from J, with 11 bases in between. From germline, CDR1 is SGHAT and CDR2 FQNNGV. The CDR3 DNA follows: TGTGCCAGCAGCTTACAGGGACACGGTGAAGCTTTCTTT. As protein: CASSLQGHGEAFF.

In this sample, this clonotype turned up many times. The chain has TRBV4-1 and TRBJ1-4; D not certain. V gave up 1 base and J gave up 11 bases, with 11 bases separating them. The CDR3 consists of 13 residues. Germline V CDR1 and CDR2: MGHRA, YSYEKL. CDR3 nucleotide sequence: TGCGCCAGCAGCCAAGTATGGCAGGCTAAACTGTTTTTT. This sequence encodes CASSQVWQAKLFF.

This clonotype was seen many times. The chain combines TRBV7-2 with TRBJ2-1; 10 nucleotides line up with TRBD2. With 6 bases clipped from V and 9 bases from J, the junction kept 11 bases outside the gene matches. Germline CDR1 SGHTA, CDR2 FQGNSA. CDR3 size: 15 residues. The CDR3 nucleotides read TGTGCCAGCAGACCAACCGGGACTAGCGCCGGTGAGCAGTTCTTC. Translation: CASRPTGTSAGEQFF.

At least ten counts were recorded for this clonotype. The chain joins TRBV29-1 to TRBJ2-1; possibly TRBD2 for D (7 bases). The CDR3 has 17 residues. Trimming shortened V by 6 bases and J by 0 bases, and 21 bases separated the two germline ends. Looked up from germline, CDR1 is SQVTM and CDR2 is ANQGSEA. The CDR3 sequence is CSVGGIQGGSSYNEQFF. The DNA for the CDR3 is TGCAGCGTGGGGGGGATCCAAGGGGGAAGCTCCTACAATGAGCAGTTCTTC.

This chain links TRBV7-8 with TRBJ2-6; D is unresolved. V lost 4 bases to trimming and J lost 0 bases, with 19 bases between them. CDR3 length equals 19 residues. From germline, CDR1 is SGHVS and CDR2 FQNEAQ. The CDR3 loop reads CASSSRVPRMSSGANVLTF. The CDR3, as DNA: TGTGCCAGCAGCTCTCGGGTACCGAGGATGAGCTCTGGGGCCAACGTCCTGACTTTC.

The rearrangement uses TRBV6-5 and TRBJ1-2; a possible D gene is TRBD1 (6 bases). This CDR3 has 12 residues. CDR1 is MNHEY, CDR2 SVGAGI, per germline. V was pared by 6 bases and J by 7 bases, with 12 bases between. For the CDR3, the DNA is TGTGCCAGCAGGTCAGGGGATCGTGGCTACACCTTC. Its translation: CASRSGDRGYTF.

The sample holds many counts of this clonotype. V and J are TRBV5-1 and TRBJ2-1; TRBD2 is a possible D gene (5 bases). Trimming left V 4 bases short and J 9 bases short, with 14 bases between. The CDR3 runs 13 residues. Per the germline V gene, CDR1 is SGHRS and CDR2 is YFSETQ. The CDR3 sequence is CASSPHLGSEQFF. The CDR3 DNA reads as TGCGCCAGCAGCCCTCATTTAGGGAGTGAGCAGTTCTTC.

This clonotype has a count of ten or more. The DNA for the CDR3 is TGTGCCATCAGTGATAACTATTACAATGAGCAGTTCTTC. Its protein is CAISDNYYNEQFF. This rearrangement joins TRBV10-3 to TRBJ2-1; D is unresolved. The CDR3 consists of 13 residues. Germline loops: CDR1 ENHRY, CDR2 SYGVKD. The V end lost 3 bases, the J end lost 4 bases, and 7 bases lay between the germline ends.

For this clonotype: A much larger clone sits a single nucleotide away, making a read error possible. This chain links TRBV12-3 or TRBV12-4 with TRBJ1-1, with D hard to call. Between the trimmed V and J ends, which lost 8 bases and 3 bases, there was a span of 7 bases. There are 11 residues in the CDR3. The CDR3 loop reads CASGKDTEAFF. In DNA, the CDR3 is TGTGCCAGCGGTAAGGACACTGAAGCTTTCTTT.

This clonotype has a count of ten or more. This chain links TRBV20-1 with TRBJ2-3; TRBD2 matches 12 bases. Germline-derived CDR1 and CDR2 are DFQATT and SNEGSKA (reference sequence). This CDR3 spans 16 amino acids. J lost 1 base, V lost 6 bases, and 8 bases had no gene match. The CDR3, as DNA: TGCAGTGCCCCTCCTAGCGGGGGGGCCCGCACAGATACGCAGTATTTT. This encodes CSAPPSGGARTDTQYF.

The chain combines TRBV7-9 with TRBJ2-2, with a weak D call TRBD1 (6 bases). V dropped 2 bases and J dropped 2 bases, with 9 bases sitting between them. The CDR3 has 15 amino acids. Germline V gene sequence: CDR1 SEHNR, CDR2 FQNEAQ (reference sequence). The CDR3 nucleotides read TGTGCCAGCAGCTTATCACAGGGCAACACCGGGGAGCTGTTTTTT. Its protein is CASSLSQGNTGELFF. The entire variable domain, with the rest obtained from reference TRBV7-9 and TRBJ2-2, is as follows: DTGVSQNPRHKITKRGQNVTFRCDPISEHNRLYWYRQTLGQGPEFLTYFQNEAQLEKSRLLSDRFSAERPKGSFSTLEIQRTEQGDSAMYLCASSLSQGNTGELFFGEGSRLTVL.